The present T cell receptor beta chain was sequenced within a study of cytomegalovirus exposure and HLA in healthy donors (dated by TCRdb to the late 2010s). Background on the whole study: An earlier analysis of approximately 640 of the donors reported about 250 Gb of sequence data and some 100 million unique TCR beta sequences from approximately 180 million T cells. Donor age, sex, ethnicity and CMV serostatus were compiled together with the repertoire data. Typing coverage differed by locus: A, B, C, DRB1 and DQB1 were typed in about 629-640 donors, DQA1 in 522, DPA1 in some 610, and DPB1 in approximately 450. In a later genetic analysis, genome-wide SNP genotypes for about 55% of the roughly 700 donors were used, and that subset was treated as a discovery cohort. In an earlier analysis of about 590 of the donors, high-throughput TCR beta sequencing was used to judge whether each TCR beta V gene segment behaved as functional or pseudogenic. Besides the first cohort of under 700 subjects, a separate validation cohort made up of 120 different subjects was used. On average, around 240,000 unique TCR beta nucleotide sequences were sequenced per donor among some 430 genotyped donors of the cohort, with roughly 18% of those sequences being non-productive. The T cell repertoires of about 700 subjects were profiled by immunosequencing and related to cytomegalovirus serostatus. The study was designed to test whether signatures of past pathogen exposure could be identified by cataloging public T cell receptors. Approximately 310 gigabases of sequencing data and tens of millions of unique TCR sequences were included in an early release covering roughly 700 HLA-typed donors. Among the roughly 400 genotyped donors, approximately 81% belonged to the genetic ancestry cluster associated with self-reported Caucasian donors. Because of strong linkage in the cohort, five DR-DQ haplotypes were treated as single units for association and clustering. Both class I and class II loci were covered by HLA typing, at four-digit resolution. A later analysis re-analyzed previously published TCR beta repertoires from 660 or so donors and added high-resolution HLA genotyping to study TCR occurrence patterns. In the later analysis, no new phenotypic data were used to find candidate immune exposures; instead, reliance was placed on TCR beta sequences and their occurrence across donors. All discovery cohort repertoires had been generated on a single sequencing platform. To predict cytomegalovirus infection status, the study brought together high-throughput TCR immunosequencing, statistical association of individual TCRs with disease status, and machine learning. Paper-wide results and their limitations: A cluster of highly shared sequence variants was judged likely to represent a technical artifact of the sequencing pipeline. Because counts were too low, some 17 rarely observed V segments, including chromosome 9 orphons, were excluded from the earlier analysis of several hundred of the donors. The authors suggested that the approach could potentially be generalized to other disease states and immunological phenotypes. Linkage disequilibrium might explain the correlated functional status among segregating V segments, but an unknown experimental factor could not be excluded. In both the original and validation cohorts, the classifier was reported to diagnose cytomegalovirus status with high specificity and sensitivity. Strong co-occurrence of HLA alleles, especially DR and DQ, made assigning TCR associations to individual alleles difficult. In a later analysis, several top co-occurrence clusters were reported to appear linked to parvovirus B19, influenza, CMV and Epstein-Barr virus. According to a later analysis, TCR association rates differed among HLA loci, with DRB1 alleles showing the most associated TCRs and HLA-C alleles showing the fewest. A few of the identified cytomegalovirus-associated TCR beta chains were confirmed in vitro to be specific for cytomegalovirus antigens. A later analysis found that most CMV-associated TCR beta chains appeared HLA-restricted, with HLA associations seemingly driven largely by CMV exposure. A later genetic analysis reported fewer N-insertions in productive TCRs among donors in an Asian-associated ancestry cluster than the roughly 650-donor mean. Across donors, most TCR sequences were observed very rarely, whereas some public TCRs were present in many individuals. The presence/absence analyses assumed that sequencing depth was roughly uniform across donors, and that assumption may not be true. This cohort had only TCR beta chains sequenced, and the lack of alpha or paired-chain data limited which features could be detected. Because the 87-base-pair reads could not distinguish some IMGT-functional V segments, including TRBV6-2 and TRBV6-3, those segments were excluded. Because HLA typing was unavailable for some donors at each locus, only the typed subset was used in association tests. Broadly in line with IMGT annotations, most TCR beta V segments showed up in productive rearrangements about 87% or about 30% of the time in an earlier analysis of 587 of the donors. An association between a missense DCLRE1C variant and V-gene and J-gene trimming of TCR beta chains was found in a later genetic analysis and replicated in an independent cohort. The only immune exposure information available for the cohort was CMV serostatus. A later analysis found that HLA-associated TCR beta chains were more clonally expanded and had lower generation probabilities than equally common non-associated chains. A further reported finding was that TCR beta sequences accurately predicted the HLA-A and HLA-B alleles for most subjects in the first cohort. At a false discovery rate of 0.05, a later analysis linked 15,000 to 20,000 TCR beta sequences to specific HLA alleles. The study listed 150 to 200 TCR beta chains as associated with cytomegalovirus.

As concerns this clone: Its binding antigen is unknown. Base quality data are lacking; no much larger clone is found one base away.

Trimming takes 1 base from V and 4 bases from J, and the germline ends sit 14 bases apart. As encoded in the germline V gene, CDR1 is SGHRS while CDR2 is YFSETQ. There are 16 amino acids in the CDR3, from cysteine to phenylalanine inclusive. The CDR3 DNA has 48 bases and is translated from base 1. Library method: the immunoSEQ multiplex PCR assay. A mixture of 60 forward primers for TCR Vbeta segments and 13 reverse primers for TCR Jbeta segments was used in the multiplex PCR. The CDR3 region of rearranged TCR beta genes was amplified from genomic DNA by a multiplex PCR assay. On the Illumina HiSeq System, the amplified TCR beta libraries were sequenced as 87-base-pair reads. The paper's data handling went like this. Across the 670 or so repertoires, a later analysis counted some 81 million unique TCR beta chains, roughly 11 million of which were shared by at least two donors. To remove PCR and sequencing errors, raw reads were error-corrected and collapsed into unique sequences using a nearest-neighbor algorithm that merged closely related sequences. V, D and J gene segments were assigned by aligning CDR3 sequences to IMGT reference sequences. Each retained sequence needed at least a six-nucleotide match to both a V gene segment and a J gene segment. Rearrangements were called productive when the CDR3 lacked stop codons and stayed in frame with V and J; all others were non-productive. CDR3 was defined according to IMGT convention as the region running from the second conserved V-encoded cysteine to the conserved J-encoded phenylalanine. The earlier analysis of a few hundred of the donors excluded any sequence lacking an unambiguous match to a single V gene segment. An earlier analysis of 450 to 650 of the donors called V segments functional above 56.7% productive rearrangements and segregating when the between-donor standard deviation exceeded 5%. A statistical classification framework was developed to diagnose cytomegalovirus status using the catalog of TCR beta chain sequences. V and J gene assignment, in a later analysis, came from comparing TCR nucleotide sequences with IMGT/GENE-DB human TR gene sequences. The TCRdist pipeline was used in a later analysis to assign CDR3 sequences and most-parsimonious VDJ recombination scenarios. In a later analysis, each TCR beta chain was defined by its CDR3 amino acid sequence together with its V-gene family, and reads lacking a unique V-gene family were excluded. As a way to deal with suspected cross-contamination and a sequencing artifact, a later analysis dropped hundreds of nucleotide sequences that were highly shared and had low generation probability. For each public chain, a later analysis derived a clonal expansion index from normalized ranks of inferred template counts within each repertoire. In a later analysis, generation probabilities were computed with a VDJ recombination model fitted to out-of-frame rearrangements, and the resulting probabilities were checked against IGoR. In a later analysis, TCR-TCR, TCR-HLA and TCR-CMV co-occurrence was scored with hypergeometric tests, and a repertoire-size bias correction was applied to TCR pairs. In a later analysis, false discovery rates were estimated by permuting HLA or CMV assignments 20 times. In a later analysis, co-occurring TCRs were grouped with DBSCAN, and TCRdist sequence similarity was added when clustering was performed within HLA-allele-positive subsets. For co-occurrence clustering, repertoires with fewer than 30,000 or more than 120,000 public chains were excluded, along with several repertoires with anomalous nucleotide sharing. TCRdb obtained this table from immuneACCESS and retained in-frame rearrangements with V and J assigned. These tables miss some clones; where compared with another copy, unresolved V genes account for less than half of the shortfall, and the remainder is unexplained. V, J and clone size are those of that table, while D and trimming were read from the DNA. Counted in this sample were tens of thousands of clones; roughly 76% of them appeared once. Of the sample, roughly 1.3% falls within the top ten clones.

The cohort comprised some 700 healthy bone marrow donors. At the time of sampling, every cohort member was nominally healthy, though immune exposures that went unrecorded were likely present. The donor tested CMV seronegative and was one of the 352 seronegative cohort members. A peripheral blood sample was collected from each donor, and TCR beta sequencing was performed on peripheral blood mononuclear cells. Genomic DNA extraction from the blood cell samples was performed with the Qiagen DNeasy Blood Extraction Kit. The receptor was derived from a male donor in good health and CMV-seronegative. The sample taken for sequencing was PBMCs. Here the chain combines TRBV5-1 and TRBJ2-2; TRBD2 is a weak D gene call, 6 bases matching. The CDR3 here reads CASSLSRLAATGELFF. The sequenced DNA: TGCGCCAGCAGCTTGTCTCGTTTAGCGGCCACCGGGGAGCTGTTTTTT.